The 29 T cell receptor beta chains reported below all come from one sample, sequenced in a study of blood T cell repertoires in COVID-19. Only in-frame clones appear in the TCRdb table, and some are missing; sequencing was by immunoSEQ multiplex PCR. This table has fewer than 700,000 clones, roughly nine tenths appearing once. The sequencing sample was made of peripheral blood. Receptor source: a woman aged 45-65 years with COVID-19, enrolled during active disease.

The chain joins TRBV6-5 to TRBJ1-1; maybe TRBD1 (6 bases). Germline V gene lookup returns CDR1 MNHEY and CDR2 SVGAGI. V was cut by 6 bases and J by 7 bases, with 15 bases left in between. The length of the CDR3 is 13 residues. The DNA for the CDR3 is TGTGCCAGCAGCTTACAGGGACGGGATGAAGCTTTCTTT. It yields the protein CASSLQGRDEAFF.

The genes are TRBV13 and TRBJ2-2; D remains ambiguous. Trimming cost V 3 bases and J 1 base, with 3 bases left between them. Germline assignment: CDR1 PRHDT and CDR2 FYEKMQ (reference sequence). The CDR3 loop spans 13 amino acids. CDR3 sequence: CASSFRNTGELFF. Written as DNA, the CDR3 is TGTGCCAGCAGCTTCCGGAACACCGGGGAGCTGTTTTTT.

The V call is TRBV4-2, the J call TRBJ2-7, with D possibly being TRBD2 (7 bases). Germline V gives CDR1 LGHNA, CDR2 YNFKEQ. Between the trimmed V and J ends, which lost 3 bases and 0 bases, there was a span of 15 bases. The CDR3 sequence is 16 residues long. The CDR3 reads CASSQRGGASSYEQYF. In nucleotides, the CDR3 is TGTGCCAGCAGCCAGAGGGGGGGGGCCAGCTCCTACGAGCAGTACTTC.

Here the CDR3 reads CASSYPRTDETVNTEAFF. The CDR3 region has the DNA TGTGCCAGCAGCTACCCCAGGACAGACGAGACCGTAAACACTGAAGCTTTCTTT. The rearrangement links TRBV7-8 to TRBJ1-1, with D maybe TRBD1 (6 bases). Trimming removed 4 bases from V and 2 bases from J, with 23 bases in between. The CDR3 spans 18 residues. Looked up from germline, CDR1 is SGHVS and CDR2 is FQNEAQ.

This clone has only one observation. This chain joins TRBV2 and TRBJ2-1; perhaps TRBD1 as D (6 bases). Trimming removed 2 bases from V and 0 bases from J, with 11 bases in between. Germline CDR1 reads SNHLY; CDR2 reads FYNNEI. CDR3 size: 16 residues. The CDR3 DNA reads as TGTGCCAGCAGTGAACAGGGGTTTAGCTCCTACAATGAGCAGTTCTTC. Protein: CASSEQGFSSYNEQFF.

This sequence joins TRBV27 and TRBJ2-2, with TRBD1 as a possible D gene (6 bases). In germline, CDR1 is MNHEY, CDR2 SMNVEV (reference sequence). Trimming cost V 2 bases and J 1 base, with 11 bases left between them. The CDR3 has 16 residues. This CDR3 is CASSLMGHENTGELFF. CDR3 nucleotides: TGTGCCAGCAGTTTAATGGGACATGAGAACACCGGGGAGCTGTTTTTT.

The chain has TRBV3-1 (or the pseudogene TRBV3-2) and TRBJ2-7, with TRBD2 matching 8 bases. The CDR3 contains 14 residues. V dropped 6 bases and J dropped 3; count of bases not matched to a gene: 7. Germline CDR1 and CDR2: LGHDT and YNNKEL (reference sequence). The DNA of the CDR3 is TGTGCCAGCAGTCAGCGGGGGTCTTACTACGAGCAGTACTTC. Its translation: CASSQRGSYYEQYF.

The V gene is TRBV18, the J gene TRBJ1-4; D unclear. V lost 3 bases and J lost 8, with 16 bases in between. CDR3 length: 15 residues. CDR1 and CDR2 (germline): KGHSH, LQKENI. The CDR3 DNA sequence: TGTGCCAGCTCACCTCGGGATTCCCCGTTGGAAAAACTGTTTTTT. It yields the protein CASSPRDSPLEKLFF.

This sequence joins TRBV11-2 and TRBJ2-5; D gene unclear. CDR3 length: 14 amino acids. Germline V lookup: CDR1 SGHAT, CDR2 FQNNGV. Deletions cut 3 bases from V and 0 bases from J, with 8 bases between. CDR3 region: CASSFKYNQETQYF. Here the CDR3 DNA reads TGTGCCAGCAGCTTTAAATACAACCAAGAGACCCAGTACTTC. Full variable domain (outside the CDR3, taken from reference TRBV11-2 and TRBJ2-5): EAGVAQSPRYKIIEKRQSVAFWCNPISGHATLYWYQQILGQGPKLLIQFQNNGVVDDSQLPKDRFSAERLKGVDSTLKIQPAKLEDSAVYLCASSFKYNQETQYFGPGTRLLVL.

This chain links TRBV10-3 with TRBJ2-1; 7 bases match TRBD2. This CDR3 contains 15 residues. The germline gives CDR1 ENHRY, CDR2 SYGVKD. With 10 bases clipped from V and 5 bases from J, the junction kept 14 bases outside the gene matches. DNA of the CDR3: TGTGCCACCGCCGCTAAAAGTGGGGGGGACAATGAGCAGTTCTTC. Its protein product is CATAAKSGGDNEQFF.

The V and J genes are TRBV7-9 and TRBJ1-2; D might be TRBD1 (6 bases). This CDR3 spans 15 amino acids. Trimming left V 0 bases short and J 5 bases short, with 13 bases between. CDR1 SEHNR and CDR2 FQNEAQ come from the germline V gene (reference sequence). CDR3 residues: CASSLARPGQYGYTF. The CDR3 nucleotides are TGTGCCAGCAGCTTAGCCCGCCCCGGACAGTATGGCTACACCTTC.

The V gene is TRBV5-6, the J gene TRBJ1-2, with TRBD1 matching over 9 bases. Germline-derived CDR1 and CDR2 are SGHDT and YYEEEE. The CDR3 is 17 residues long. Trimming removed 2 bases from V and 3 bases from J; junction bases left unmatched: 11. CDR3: CASSLKTGTGRYYGYTF. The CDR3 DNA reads TGTGCCAGCAGCTTAAAAACCGGGACAGGGAGGTACTATGGCTACACCTTC.

This chain's CDR3 is CASKGRVSTDTQYF. The CDR3 DNA follows: TGTGCCAGCAAAGGCAGGGTTAGCACAGATACGCAGTATTTT. The chain recombines TRBV2 with TRBJ2-3; perhaps TRBD1 as D (5 bases). Deletions cut 7 bases from V and 0 bases from J, with 11 bases between. Germline V gene lookup returns CDR1 SNHLY and CDR2 FYNNEI. This CDR3 has 14 amino acids.

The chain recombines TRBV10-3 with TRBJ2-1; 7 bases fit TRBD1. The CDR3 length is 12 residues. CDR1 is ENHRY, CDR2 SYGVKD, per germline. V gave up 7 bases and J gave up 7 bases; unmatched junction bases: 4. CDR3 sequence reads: CAIKRGLNEQFF. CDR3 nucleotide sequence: TGTGCCATCAAGAGGGGGCTGAATGAGCAGTTCTTC.

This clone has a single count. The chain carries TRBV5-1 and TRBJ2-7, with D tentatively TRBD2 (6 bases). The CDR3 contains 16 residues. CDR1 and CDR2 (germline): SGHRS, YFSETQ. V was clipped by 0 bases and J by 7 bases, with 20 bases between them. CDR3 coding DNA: TGCGCCAGCAGCTTGGTCCGGGGGAGAGCGACCTGGGAGCAGTACTTC. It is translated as CASSLVRGRATWEQYF.

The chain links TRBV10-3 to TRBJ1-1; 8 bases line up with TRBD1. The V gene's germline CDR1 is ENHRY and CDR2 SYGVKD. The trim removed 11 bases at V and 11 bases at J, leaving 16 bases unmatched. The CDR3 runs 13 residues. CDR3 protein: CAAKSPGGDGAFF. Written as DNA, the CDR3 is TGTGCCGCCAAATCTCCAGGGGGCGACGGGGCTTTCTTT.

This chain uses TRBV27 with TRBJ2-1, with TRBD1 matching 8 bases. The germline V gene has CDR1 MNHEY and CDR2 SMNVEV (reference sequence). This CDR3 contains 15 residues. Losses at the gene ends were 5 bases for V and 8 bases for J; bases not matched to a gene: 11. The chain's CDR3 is CASSGTGGVLDEQFF. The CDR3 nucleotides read TGTGCCAGCAGTGGGACAGGAGGGGTATTAGATGAGCAGTTCTTC.

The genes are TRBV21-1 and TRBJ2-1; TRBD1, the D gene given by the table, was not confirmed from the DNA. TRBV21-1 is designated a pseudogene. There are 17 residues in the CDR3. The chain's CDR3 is CASSKEESRSQPDEQFF. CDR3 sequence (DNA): TGTGCCAGCAGCAAAGAGGAATCCAGGTCCCAACCCGATGAGCAGTTCTTC.

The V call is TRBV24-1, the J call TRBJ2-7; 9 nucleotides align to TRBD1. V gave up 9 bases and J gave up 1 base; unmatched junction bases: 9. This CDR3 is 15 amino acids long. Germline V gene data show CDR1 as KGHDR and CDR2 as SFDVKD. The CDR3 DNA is TGTGCCACCGGGTTCCTGGGACAGGGATCCTACGAGCAGTACTTC. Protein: CATGFLGQGSYEQYF.

The DNA of the CDR3 is TGTGCCAACGGACAGGGGTCCTACGAGCAGTACTTC. As protein: CANGQGSYEQYF. The rearrangement uses TRBV2 and TRBJ2-7; 9 bases fit TRBD1. CDR3 size: 12 residues. CDR1 and CDR2 from the germline V gene are SNHLY and FYNNEI. J lost 1 base, V lost 10 bases, and 2 bases had no gene match.

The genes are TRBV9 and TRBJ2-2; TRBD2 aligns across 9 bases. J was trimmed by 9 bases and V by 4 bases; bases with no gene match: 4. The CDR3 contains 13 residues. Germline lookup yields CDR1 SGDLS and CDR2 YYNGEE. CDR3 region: CASSPGTSWELFF. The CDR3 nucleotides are TGTGCCAGCAGCCCAGGGACTAGCTGGGAGCTGTTTTTT.

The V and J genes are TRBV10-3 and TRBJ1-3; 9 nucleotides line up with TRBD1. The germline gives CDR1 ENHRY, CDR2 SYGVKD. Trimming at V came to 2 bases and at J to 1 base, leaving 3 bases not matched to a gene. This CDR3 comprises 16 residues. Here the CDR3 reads CAISEPDRGSGNTIYF. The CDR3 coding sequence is TGTGCCATCAGTGAGCCAGACAGGGGGTCTGGAAACACCATATATTTT.

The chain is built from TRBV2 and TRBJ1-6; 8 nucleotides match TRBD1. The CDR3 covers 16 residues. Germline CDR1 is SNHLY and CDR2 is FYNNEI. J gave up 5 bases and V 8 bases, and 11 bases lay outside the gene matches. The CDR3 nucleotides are TGTGCCAGCGAGGGGACAGGACACGTCCATAATTCACCCCTCCACTTT. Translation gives CASEGTGHVHNSPLHF.

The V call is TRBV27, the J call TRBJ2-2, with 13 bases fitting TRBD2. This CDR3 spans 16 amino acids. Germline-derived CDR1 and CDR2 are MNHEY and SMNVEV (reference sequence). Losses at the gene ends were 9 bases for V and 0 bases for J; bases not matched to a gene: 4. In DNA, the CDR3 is TGTGCCAGTGGACTAGCGGGGGACGCGAACACCGGGGAGCTGTTTTTT. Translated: CASGLAGDANTGELFF.

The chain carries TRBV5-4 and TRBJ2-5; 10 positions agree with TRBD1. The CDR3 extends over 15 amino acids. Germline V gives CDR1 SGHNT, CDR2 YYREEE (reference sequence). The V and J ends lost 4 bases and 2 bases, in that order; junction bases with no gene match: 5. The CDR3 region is CASSPGQGGQETQYF. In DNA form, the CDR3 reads TGTGCCAGCAGCCCCGGACAGGGGGGTCAAGAGACCCAGTACTTC.

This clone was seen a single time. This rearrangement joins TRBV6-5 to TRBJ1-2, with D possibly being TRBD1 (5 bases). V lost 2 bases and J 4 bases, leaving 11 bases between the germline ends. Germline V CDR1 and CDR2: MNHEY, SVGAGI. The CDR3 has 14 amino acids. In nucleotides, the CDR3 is TGTGCCAGCAGTTACGCGGGACCAGTCTATGGCTACACCTTC. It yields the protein CASSYAGPVYGYTF.

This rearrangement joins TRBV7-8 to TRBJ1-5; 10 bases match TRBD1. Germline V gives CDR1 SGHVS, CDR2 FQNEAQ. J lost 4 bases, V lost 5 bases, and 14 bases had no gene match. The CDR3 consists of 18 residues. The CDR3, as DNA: TGTGCCAGCAGCCATCAGACCGGGACAGGGGCTTTTAATCAGCCCCAGCATTTT. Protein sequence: CASSHQTGTGAFNQPQHF.

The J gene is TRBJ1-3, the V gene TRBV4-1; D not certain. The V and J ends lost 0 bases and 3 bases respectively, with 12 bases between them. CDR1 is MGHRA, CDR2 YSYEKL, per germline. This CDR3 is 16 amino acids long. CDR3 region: CASSQEAGSSGNTIYF. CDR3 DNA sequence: TGCGCCAGCAGCCAAGAGGCCGGGAGCAGTGGAAACACCATATATTTT.

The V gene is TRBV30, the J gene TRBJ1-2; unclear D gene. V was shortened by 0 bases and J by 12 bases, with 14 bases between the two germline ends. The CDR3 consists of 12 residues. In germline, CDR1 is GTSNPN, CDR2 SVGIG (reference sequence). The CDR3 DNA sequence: TGTGCCTGGAGTGTACCTGGTCGAACGGACACCTTC. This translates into CAWSVPGRTDTF.